This is a list of T cell receptor beta chains from one sample in a study of cytomegalovirus exposure and HLA in healthy donors. Assay used: immunoSEQ multiplex PCR; TCRdb lists only in-frame clones, some missing. Altogether approximately 140,000 clones are present, about 80% being singletons, with the ten largest covering less than 1.5%. Sample: PBMCs. The receptors stem from a male donor in good health and CMV-seropositive. Each CDR3 is given with its conserved first and last residue. A D gene is named only where the DNA matches it firmly. For some rows the clone size is stated as once, few or many, or as a class when expanded; others skip it.

d_gene,v_gene,j_gene,abundance,CDR3aa,CDR3nt
NA,TRBV9,TRBJ2-1,few,CASSEIGNEQFF,TGTGCCAGCAGCGAAATCGGCAATGAGCAGTTCTTC
TRBD2,TRBV7-2,TRBJ2-3,once,CASSLAGLAGSTDTQYF,TGTGCCAGCAGCTTAGCGGGACTAGCGGGGAGCACAGATACGCAGTATTTT
NA,TRBV5-4,TRBJ1-1,NA,CASRLDSNTEAFF,TGTGCCAGCAGATTAGACAGTAACACTGAAGCTTTCTTT
TRBD1,TRBV28,TRBJ2-7,NA,CASSLYDRGPQEQYF,TGTGCCAGCAGTTTATATGACAGGGGGCCGCAGGAGCAGTACTTC
NA,TRBV2,TRBJ1-4,NA,CATRLQGSTNEKLFF,TGTGCCACGAGATTACAGGGCTCAACTAATGAAAAACTGTTTTTT
NA,TRBV28,TRBJ2-5,NA,CASSFRDGGWETQYF,TGTGCCAGCAGTTTCCGGGATGGGGGGTGGGAGACCCAGTACTTC
NA,TRBV19,TRBJ1-1,NA,CASSIWETGLPRAFF,TGTGCCAGTAGTATTTGGGAGACTGGCTTGCCCCGAGCTTTCTTT
NA,TRBV7-8,TRBJ2-7,once,CASSLAVTLTYEQYF,TGTGCCAGCAGCTTAGCTGTGACACTTACCTACGAGCAGTACTTC
TRBD1,TRBV25-1,TRBJ1-1,NA,CASSDIQGAGTEAFF,TGTGCCAGCAGTGACATACAGGGGGCTGGCACTGAAGCTTTCTTT
TRBD1,TRBV6-1,TRBJ2-5,few,CASKDRGETQYF,TGTGCCAGCAAGGACAGGGGAGAGACCCAGTACTTC
NA,TRBV2,TRBJ2-1,NA,CASIGGANEQFF,TGTGCCAGCATCGGTGGGGCGAATGAGCAGTTCTTC
NA,TRBV6-1,TRBJ1-1,medium-sized,CASSEVMGGVTEAFF,TGTGCCAGCAGTGAAGTGATGGGAGGGGTCACTGAAGCTTTCTTT
NA,TRBV28,TRBJ2-3,NA,CASSPLIFEAQYF,TGTGCCAGCAGCCCCCTGATCTTCGAGGCGCAGTATTTT
TRBD2,TRBV2,TRBJ2-3,NA,CASSEDGGTDTQYF,TGTGCCAGCAGTGAAGACGGGGGGACAGATACGCAGTATTTT
NA,TRBV30,TRBJ1-1,NA,CAWSGAGVNTEAFF,TGTGCCTGGAGTGGGGCAGGGGTTAACACTGAAGCTTTCTTT
TRBD2,TRBV6-6,TRBJ2-3,NA,CATQAGGTDTQYF,TGTGCCACACAAGCGGGAGGGACAGATACGCAGTATTTT
TRBD1,TRBV27,TRBJ1-6,NA,CASSNKGAVWFSPLHF,TGTGCCAGCAGTAATAAGGGGGCAGTTTGGTTTTCACCCCTCCACTTT
NA,TRBV5-6,TRBJ1-3,NA,CASSGRAGNTIYF,TGTGCCAGCAGCGGCAGGGCTGGAAACACCATATATTTT
TRBD2,TRBV2,TRBJ2-5,NA,CASSEGGRLAETQYF,TGTGCCAGCAGTGAAGGGGGGAGACTAGCGGAGACCCAGTACTTC
TRBD1,TRBV19,TRBJ2-1,NA,CASTDRGKSYNEQFF,TGTGCCAGCACCGACAGGGGGAAATCCTACAATGAGCAGTTCTTC
NA,TRBV7-9,TRBJ2-7,NA,CASSASLYTGSSYEQYF,TGTGCCAGCAGCGCTAGCCTATACACAGGGAGCTCCTACGAGCAGTACTTC
NA,TRBV11-3,TRBJ1-1,NA,CASSSAPNTEAFF,TGTGCCAGCAGTTCTGCGCCTAACACTGAAGCTTTCTTT
TRBD1,TRBV19,TRBJ1-1,NA,CASQGAFTEAFF,TGTGCCTCACAGGGGGCATTCACTGAAGCTTTCTTT
NA,TRBV11-3,TRBJ2-5,NA,CASSRSPRAGPLWETQYF,TGTGCCAGCAGTCGTAGCCCCCGGGCGGGACCCCTCTGGGAGACCCAGTACTTC
NA,TRBV5-6,TRBJ2-7,NA,CASSTGLTDEEYF,TGTGCCAGCAGCACCGGACTAACCGACGAGGAGTACTTC
NA,TRBV5-5,TRBJ2-7,few,CASSLVREVYEQYF,TGTGCCAGCAGCTTGGTCAGGGAGGTCTACGAGCAGTACTTC
TRBD1,TRBV11-3,TRBJ2-1,NA,CASSRTGSLNEQFF,TGTGCCAGCAGTCGGACAGGGAGTTTGAATGAGCAGTTCTTC